The 4 T cell receptor beta chains reported below all come from one sample, sequenced in a study of blood T cell repertoires in COVID-19. Some clones are missing from TCRdb's copy, which holds only in-frame ones; the method was immunoSEQ multiplex PCR. In the table there are fewer than 350,000 clones, around 85% of which are singletons. What was sequenced was peripheral blood. All receptors derive from a woman in her 50s with active or convalescent COVID-19.

The J gene is TRBJ2-5, the V gene TRBV5-8; 14 bases fit TRBD2. J lost 7 bases, V lost 4 bases, and 21 bases had no gene match. Germline CDR1 reads SGHTS; CDR2 reads YDEGEE. This CDR3 spans 20 amino acids. CDR3 coding DNA: TGTGCCAGCAGCCCCTGGACTAGCGGGAGGTCGGACGAAAAGGACGGGACCCAGTACTTC. Translating it yields CASSPWTSGRSDEKDGTQYF.

The genes are TRBV9 and TRBJ1-6; tentatively, D is TRBD1 (5 bases). Trimming left V 0 bases short and J 7 bases short, with 20 bases between. This CDR3 is 18 amino acids long. Germline CDR1 and CDR2: SGDLS and YYNGEE. The CDR3 coding sequence is TGTGCCAGCAGCGTAGGAGCCGCAGGGCGGCCGCTGAATTCACCCCTCCACTTT. Translating gives CASSVGAAGRPLNSPLHF.

The chain is built from TRBV7-8 and TRBJ2-1; D not resolved. Germline V CDR1 and CDR2: SGHVS, FQNEAQ. Trimming shortened V by 5 bases and J by 7 bases, and 6 bases separated the two germline ends. This CDR3 is built from 11 residues. DNA for the CDR3: TGTGCCAGCAGCCCCGAGAATGAGCAGTTCTTC. Translated: CASSPENEQFF.

This clone was recorded a few times. The chain employs TRBV15 and TRBJ1-3, with TRBD1 matching over 7 bases. This CDR3 spans 16 amino acids. The germline CDR1 and CDR2 sequences are LNHNV and YYDKDF (reference sequence). Trimming took 2 bases from V and 3 from J; bases not matched to a gene: 7. For the CDR3, the DNA is TGTGCCACCAGCAGATTACAGGGGAGAGGTGGAAACACCATATATTTT. Protein product: CATSRLQGRGGNTIYF.